The 21 T cell receptor beta chains listed next were all sequenced from one sample in a study of beta chain features in type 1 diabetes. Findings of the study overall: People with Type 1 diabetes carried modestly yet significantly shorter TCRB CDR3s in all four CD4+ subsets.

These TCRs are of unknown antigen specificity. The whole isolated RNA underwent reverse transcription, so sequencing captured expressed TCRB transcripts. TCRdb keeps only in-frame clones here, not all; method: immunoSEQ multiplex PCR. The sample lists under 850,000 clones; about an eighth were seen once. The sample consisted of naive CD4+ T cells from blood. These receptors were taken from a man aged 18 to 35 with type 1 diabetes.

This clone was observed a handful of times. The chain combines TRBV29-1 with TRBJ1-1, with a tentative D call TRBD1 (6 bases). The CDR3 spans 13 residues. Germline CDR1 and CDR2: SQVTM and ANQGSEA. V was cut by 4 bases and J by 8 bases, with 17 bases left in between. The CDR3 DNA reads TGCAGCGTTGCCCGGGGTGGGGGCCTGGAAGCTTTCTTT. Translation gives CSVARGGGLEAFF.

This clone was observed a few times. The CDR3: CASRIGSSGNTIYF. Here the CDR3 DNA reads TGTGCCAGCAGGATCGGAAGCTCTGGAAACACCATATATTTT. V is TRBV7-9 and J is TRBJ1-3; no clear D gene. V was clipped by 6 bases and J by 0 bases, with 9 bases between them. Germline CDR1 reads SEHNR; CDR2 reads FQNEAQ (reference sequence). This CDR3 contains 14 residues.

The chain employs TRBV10-3 and TRBJ2-1; no definite D call. Germline V gene data show CDR1 as ENHRY and CDR2 as SYGVKD. Trimming took off 3 bases at V and 2 bases at J, with 11 bases between the two ends. CDR3 length: 15 amino acids. This chain's CDR3 is CAISERTGTYNEQFF. The DNA for the CDR3 is TGTGCCATCAGTGAACGGACGGGCACCTACAATGAGCAGTTCTTC.

This clone was observed a few times. The rearrangement links TRBV2 to TRBJ2-6; 7 bases are shared with TRBD1. The V and J ends lost 6 bases and 0 bases, in that order; junction bases with no gene match: 5. Germline lookup yields CDR1 SNHLY and CDR2 FYNNEI. This CDR3 has 16 amino acids. The CDR3, as DNA: TGTGCCAGCAGAGAGGACAGGATCTCTGGGGCCAACGTCCTGACTTTC. Protein product: CASREDRISGANVLTF. The variable domain in full, with the rest retrieved from reference TRBV2 and TRBJ2-6, is EPEVTQTPSHQVTQMGQEVILRCVPISNHLYFYWYRQILGQKVEFLVSFYNNEISEKSEIFDDQFSVERPDGSNFTLKIRSTKLEDSAMYFCASREDRISGANVLTFGAGSRLTVL.

The table lists this clone with a few counts. This sequence joins TRBV5-6 and TRBJ1-1, with no clear D. Per germline, CDR1 SGHDT and CDR2 YYEEEE. The CDR3 sequence is 12 residues long. V lost 1 base and J 7 bases, leaving 8 bases between the germline ends. The CDR3 loop reads CASSLWQGEAFF. For the CDR3, the DNA is TGTGCCAGCAGCTTGTGGCAAGGTGAAGCTTTCTTT. The full variable domain, rest sourced from reference TRBV5-6 and TRBJ1-1, is DAGVTQSPTHLIKTRGQQVTLRCSPKSGHDTVSWYQQALGQGPQFIFQYYEEEERQRGNFPDRFSGHQFPNYSSELNVNALLLGDSALYLCASSLWQGEAFFGQGTRLTVV.

Only a few counts were recorded for this clone. The chain is built from TRBV29-1 and TRBJ2-5; 7 nucleotides match TRBD1. The CDR3 runs to 12 residues. Trimming cost V 8 bases and J 9 bases; bases outside gene matches: 12. Per the germline V gene, CDR1 is SQVTM and CDR2 is ANQGSEA. The CDR3 is CSLSPGQGAQYF. The CDR3 DNA sequence: TGCAGCCTCTCGCCCGGGCAGGGGGCCCAGTACTTC.

The chain couples TRBV25-1 to TRBJ2-2, with TRBD1 matching 9 bases. The J segment lost 6 bases and the V segment lost 4 bases, leaving 6 bases of the junction unmatched. The CDR3 loop spans 15 amino acids. The germline V gene has CDR1 MGHDK and CDR2 SYGVNS. In DNA, the CDR3 is TGTGCCAGCAGTGGCCTACAGGGGGCGTCCGGGGAGCTGTTTTTT. Translation gives CASSGLQGASGELFF.

This clone was counted between two and nine times. This sample includes further DNA sequences coding for the same CDR3. This chain uses TRBV2 with TRBJ2-5; D not certain. The CDR3 loop spans 10 amino acids. Germline V lookup: CDR1 SNHLY, CDR2 FYNNEI. V lost 7 bases and J 4 bases, leaving 4 bases between the germline ends. CDR3 sequence reads: CASILETQYF. In nucleotides, the CDR3 is TGTGCCAGCATATTAGAGACCCAGTACTTC.

CDR3 loop: CASSWQGANQPQHF. CDR3 nucleotides: TGTGCCAGCAGTTGGCAGGGGGCAAATCAGCCCCAGCATTTT. The J gene is TRBJ1-5, the V gene TRBV2; 8 positions agree with TRBD1. The trim removed 5 bases at V and 4 bases at J, leaving 4 bases unmatched. The CDR3 has 14 residues. CDR1 is SNHLY, CDR2 FYNNEI, per germline. The variable domain in full, completed from reference TRBV2 and TRBJ1-5, reads EPEVTQTPSHQVTQMGQEVILRCVPISNHLYFYWYRQILGQKVEFLVSFYNNEISEKSEIFDDQFSVERPDGSNFTLKIRSTKLEDSAMYFCASSWQGANQPQHFGDGTRLSIL.

The chain couples TRBV14 to TRBJ2-1, with D possibly being TRBD2 (6 bases). Trimming cost V 9 bases and J 4 bases, with 19 bases left between them. This CDR3 has 15 amino acids. Germline CDR1 SGHDN, CDR2 FVKESK. The CDR3 DNA reads as TGTGCCAGTCGATCCGGGGGAAAAGGGTACAATGAGCAGTTCTTC. Translation gives CASRSGGKGYNEQFF.

CDR3 nucleotide sequence: TGTGCCAGTGCACAGGGCTCTAGCACAGATACGCAGTATTTT. Amino acid sequence: CASAQGSSTDTQYF. V gene TRBV19 combines with J gene TRBJ2-3; the D gene is possibly TRBD1 (6 bases). CDR1 is LNHDA, CDR2 SQIVND, per germline (reference sequence). V was cut by 8 bases and J by 0 bases, with 12 bases left in between. The CDR3 extends over 14 amino acids.

The chain carries TRBV18 and TRBJ1-1, with a possible D match to TRBD1 (6 bases). Per germline, CDR1 KGHSH and CDR2 LQKENI. V lost 9 bases and J 1 base, leaving 12 bases between the germline ends. The CDR3 runs 13 residues. CDR3 bases: TGTGCCAGTCTCCAGGGGCGGAACACTGAAGCTTTCTTT. This gives the protein CASLQGRNTEAFF.

This clone has just a few counts. The same CDR3 is also encoded by other DNA sequences in this sample. The chain has TRBV10-3 and TRBJ2-3, with 12 bases fitting TRBD2. The germline V gene encodes CDR1 ENHRY and CDR2 SYGVKD. The CDR3 is 14 residues long. After removal of 7 bases from V and 2 bases from J, the junction contained 1 base not matched to a gene. CDR3 in DNA: TGTGCCATCACTAGCGGGGGGGCCACAGATACGCAGTATTTT. This gives the protein CAITSGGATDTQYF.

V gene TRBV30 combines with J gene TRBJ1-4; 7 nucleotides match TRBD1. Germline CDR1 and CDR2: GTSNPN and SVGIG (reference sequence). The length of the CDR3 is 16 residues. With 1 base clipped from V and 0 bases from J, the junction kept 5 bases outside the gene matches. The CDR3 reads CAWSGGQLATNEKLFF. The DNA for the CDR3 is TGTGCCTGGAGTGGGGGACAGCTTGCAACTAATGAAAAACTGTTTTTT.

The rearrangement links TRBV5-4 to TRBJ1-1; 7 bases are shared with TRBD1. Losses at the gene ends were 5 bases for V and 0 bases for J; bases not matched to a gene: 10. CDR1 and CDR2 (germline): SGHNT, YYREEE (reference sequence). The CDR3 is made up of 16 amino acids. This chain's CDR3 is CASRQGFTLMNTEAFF. As DNA, the CDR3 is TGTGCCAGCAGACAGGGGTTTACACTCATGAACACTGAAGCTTTCTTT.

As for this clone: The same CDR3 can be traced to other DNA sequences in this sample. The V gene is TRBV29-1, the J gene TRBJ1-5; D remains unclear. CDR3 size: 13 residues. CDR1 and CDR2 from the germline V gene are SQVTM and ANQGSEA. V was shortened by 4 bases and J by 4 bases, with 11 bases between the two germline ends. For the CDR3, the DNA is TGCAGCGTTGGGTCAGGACCGAATCAGCCCCAGCATTTT. This encodes CSVGSGPNQPQHF. Complete variable domain (other parts from reference TRBV29-1 and TRBJ1-5): SAVISQKPSRDICQRGTSLTIQCQVDSQVTMMFWYRQQPGQSLTLIATANQGSEATYESGFVIDKFPISRPNLTFSTLTVSNMSPEDSSIYLCSVGSGPNQPQHFGDGTRLSIL.

The sample holds a few counts of this clone. The V gene is TRBV18, the J gene TRBJ2-1; the D is unclear. Germline CDR1 and CDR2: KGHSH and LQKENI. The CDR3 loop spans 13 amino acids. Trimming cost V 3 bases and J 8 bases, with 11 bases left between them. The CDR3 protein is CASSPLRADEQFF. The DNA for the CDR3 is TGTGCCAGCTCACCGCTACGGGCGGATGAGCAGTTCTTC.

The chain combines TRBV11-2 with TRBJ2-1; 13 nucleotides match TRBD2. The CDR3 spans 15 residues. Germline V gene sequence: CDR1 SGHAT, CDR2 FQNNGV. After removal of 3 bases from V and 7 bases from J, the junction contained 3 bases not matched to a gene. DNA for the CDR3: TGTGCCAGCAGCTTTGGACTAGCGGGGGCTAATGAGCAGTTCTTC. Translation gives CASSFGLAGANEQFF.

As regards this clone: Other DNA sequences from this sample encode an identical CDR3 as well. The chain employs TRBV2 and TRBJ1-5; D unclear. The V gene lost 5 bases and the J gene lost 0 bases, with 5 bases spanning the gap. The CDR3 consists of 13 residues. Germline V lookup: CDR1 SNHLY, CDR2 FYNNEI. The CDR3 nucleotides are TGTGCCAGCAGTCAGGATAGCAATCAGCCCCAGCATTTT. Translated: CASSQDSNQPQHF.

This clone was recorded a few times. The gene calls are TRBV29-1 and TRBJ2-2; 8 nucleotides agree with TRBD1. CDR1 and CDR2 (germline): SQVTM, ANQGSEA. The CDR3 totals 13 residues. Trimming at V came to 7 bases and at J to 5 bases, leaving 6 bases not matched to a gene. CDR3 coding DNA: TGCAGCGCCCGGACAGGGCAAACCGGGGAGCTGTTTTTT. Its translation is CSARTGQTGELFF.

The chain employs TRBV18 and TRBJ2-1; 13 bases agree with TRBD2. The CDR3 has 15 amino acids. V lost 3 bases to trimming and J lost 10 bases; unmatched junction nucleotides: 6. CDR1 is KGHSH and CDR2 is LQKENI in the germline V gene. The CDR3 coding sequence is TGTGCCAGCTCACCCACTAGCGGGGGGGCCGCGGAGCAGTTCTTC. Encoded protein: CASSPTSGGAAEQFF. The variable domain in full, completed from reference TRBV18 and TRBJ2-1, reads NAGVMQNPRHLVRRRGQEARLRCSPMKGHSHVYWYRQLPEEGLKFMVYLQKENIIDESGMPKERFSAEFPKEGPSILRIQQVVRGDSAAYFCASSPTSGGAAEQFFGPGTRLTVL.